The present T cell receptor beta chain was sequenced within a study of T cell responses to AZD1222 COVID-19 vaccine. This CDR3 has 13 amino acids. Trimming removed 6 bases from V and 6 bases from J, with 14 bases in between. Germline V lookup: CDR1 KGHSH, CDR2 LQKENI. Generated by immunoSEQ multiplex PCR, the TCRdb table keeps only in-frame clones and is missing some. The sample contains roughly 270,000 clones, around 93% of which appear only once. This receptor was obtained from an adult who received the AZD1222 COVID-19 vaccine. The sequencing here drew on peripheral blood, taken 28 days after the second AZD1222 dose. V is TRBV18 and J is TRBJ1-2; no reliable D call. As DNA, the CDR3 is TGTGCCAGCTCCGCCACCAATGGAGATGGCTACACCTTC. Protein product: CASSATNGDGYTF.